This T cell receptor (beta chain) was sequenced during a study of cytomegalovirus exposure and HLA in healthy donors. Study-wide findings and caveats: The study put under 200 TCR beta chains on its list as cytomegalovirus-associated. In a later analysis, a missense DCLRE1C variant was linked to TCR beta V- and J-gene trimming. When a later analysis was performed, an Asian-associated ancestry cluster reportedly had fewer N-insertions than the roughly 730-donor mean.

Unmatched junction bases numbered 10, after V lost 7 bases and J lost 0 bases. CDR1 is ENHRY and CDR2 is SYGVKD in the germline V gene. This CDR3 has 16 residues. The study ran its PCR with 60 Vbeta and 13 Jbeta primers. Generated by immunoSEQ multiplex PCR, the TCRdb table keeps only in-frame clones and is missing some. The sample records under 200,000 clones, roughly 85% being singletons. Points on this clone: Its specificity is not known.

The sequencing sample was made of PBMCs. This chain joins TRBV10-3 and TRBJ2-7; 9 bases fit TRBD1. This sequence was found in a man in his forties in good health and CMV-seronegative. CDR3 loop: CAINSPGQGSSYEQYF. CDR3 bases: TGTGCCATCAACTCTCCCGGACAGGGGAGCTCCTACGAGCAGTACTTC.